One and the same sample provided the 12 T cell receptor beta chains below, sequenced in a study of monozygotic twins with inflammatory bowel disease. For each CDR3 protein, TCRdb gives one entry from its re-call of the 5' RACE reads, without DNA. This repertoire includes approximately 340,000 distinct CDR3 sequences. Sample: blood. The receptors come from a human donor with ulcerative colitis or Crohn's disease, or a healthy co-twin of an affected twin (not recorded which).

The chain joins TRBV20-1 to TRBJ1-1; TCRdb's D call of TRBD1 is untestable without DNA. CDR3 length: 11 amino acids. Germline V gene lookup returns CDR1 DFQATT and CDR2 SNEGSKA (reference sequence). CDR3 residues: CSALDRSEAFF.

The chain joins TRBV4-1 to TRBJ2-2. This CDR3 spans 14 amino acids. CDR1 and CDR2 from the germline V gene are MGHRA and YSYEKL. The CDR3 protein is CASSPENRDGELFF.

The genes are TRBV5-1 and TRBJ1-3. The CDR3 runs to 16 residues. Germline loops: CDR1 SGHRS, CDR2 YFSETQ. The CDR3 sequence: CASSFNTANSGNTIYF.

The gene calls are TRBV5-1 and TRBJ1-5; TCRdb returns TRBD1, unconfirmable since there is no DNA. CDR3 size: 15 residues. Germline-derived CDR1 and CDR2 are SGHRS and YFSETQ. CDR3 in amino acids: CASSLDLGGNQPPHF.

The V gene is TRBV6-5, the J gene TRBJ2-1; TCRdb's D gene call, TRBD2, goes unchecked for lack of DNA. CDR1 is MNHEY and CDR2 is SVGAGI in the germline V gene. This CDR3 region has 18 residues. CDR3 loop: CASSYVLAGGFSHNEQFF.

The chain carries TRBV20-1 and TRBJ2-1; lacking DNA, the TRBD1 call made by TCRdb goes unchecked. Germline V gives CDR1 DFQATT, CDR2 SNEGSKA (reference sequence). The CDR3 runs 13 residues. CDR3: CSASSDSDKEQFF.

The chain joins TRBV27 to TRBJ2-5; TCRdb selects TRBD1, and the lack of DNA leaves this call unchecked. Germline lookup yields CDR1 MNHEY and CDR2 SMNVEV (reference sequence). The CDR3 spans 14 residues. The CDR3 loop is CASRFSGGGETQYF.

This sequence joins TRBV7-2 and TRBJ1-6. Germline lookup yields CDR1 SGHTA and CDR2 FQGNSA. CDR3 length: 12 residues. CDR3 sequence reads: CASSPYNSPLHF.

V usage is TRBV12-3 or TRBV12-4 and J usage is TRBJ2-3. The CDR3 runs to 11 residues. CDR3: CASSRQNTQYF.

V and J are TRBV25-1 and TRBJ2-7; the TCRdb D gene call, TRBD1, has no DNA to confirm it. Germline loops: CDR1 MGHDK, CDR2 SYGVNS. The CDR3 runs to 15 residues. This chain's CDR3 is CASSEGTGVVYEQYF.

The chain recombines TRBV20-1 with TRBJ1-5; no DNA is available, so the TRBD1 call from TCRdb remains unchecked. This CDR3 is 15 amino acids long. Germline lookup yields CDR1 DFQATT and CDR2 SNEGSKA (reference sequence). The CDR3 loop reads CSARRGGGNNQPQHF.

This chain joins TRBV12-3 or TRBV12-4 and TRBJ1-5; checking the TCRdb D call of TRBD1 is not possible without DNA. The CDR3 totals 15 residues. The CDR3 reads CASSPTTGQNQPQHF.